These T cell receptor beta chains were read from a single sample in a study of T-cell memory formation after mild COVID-19. TCRdb re-derived calls from the 5' RACE reads in MiXCR, one entry per CDR3 protein. The table records about 360,000 distinct CDR3 sequences, 13% to 15% of them present only once. The specimen sequenced was PBMCs or a T cell subset sorted from them (not recorded which). The receptors were sampled from a man aged 18 to 29 who had mild COVID-19 (a few samples of this study predate the infection). Cell type and time point are not known. The CDR3 runs from the conserved cysteine through the conserved F or W.

cdr3_length: 12; v_call: TRBV29-1; cdr3_aa: CSVRTEEYEQYF
cdr3_length: 12; v_call: TRBV4-1; cdr3_aa: CASSSANTEAFF
cdr3_length: 12; v_call: TRBV28; cdr3_aa: CASGGQPGELFF
cdr3_length: 14; v_call: TRBV7-9; cdr3_aa: CASDPFSWDNEQFF
cdr3_length: 16; v_call: TRBV7-6; cdr3_aa: CASSLGGGLSSYEQYF
cdr3_length: 14; v_call: TRBV12-3/TRBV12-4; cdr3_aa: CASSLEVPPGELFF
cdr3_length: 14; v_call: TRBV20-1; cdr3_aa: CSARGGFSTDTQYF
cdr3_length: 14; v_call: TRBV5-6; cdr3_aa: CASSSGLGTYEQYF
cdr3_length: 12; v_call: TRBV12-3/TRBV12-4; cdr3_aa: CASSFWVTRYTF
cdr3_length: 12; v_call: TRBV5-1; cdr3_aa: CASRQDRYTIYF